This T cell receptor beta chain is from a study of cytomegalovirus exposure and HLA in healthy donors. Remarks on this clone: Its cognate antigen is unknown.

Germline CDR1 is ENHRY and CDR2 is SYGVKD. This CDR3 has 15 amino acids. V dropped 7 bases and J dropped 6; count of bases not matched to a gene: 9. PCR amplification relied on 60 Vbeta primers (plus 13 Jbeta primers). Under the authors' procedure: Later reanalysis found roughly 80 million unique TCR beta chains, roughly 9.9 million of them shared. This table comes from immunoSEQ multiplex PCR, and its TCRdb copy is limited to in-frame clones, with some not included. V and J calls and clone size come straight from that table; D and trimming were deduced from the DNA. The data contain some 100,000 clones, roughly 85% of them singletons. General study results and limits: In a later analysis, common viral pathogens appeared linked to several of the most significant clusters. In an earlier analysis, productive rearrangement rates for most beta V segments clustered near 87% or 30%. In vitro confirmation showed a few CMV-associated chains to be CMV antigen specific.

This receptor was obtained from a man aged 25 to 40 in good health and CMV-seronegative. The specimen sequenced was PBMCs. This chain links TRBV10-3 with TRBJ2-3, with 11 positions matching TRBD2. CDR3 amino acids: CAITTGTSGGDTQYF. CDR3 bases: TGTGCCATCACCACCGGGACTAGCGGCGGTGATACGCAGTATTTT.